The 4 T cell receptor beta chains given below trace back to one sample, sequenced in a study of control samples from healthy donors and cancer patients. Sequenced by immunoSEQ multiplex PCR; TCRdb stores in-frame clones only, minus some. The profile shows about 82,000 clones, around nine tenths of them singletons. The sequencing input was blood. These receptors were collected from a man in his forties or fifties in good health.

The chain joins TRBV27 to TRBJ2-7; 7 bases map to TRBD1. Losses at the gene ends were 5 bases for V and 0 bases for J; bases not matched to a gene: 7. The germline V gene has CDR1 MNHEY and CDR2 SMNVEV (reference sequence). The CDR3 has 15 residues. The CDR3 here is CASSPRQGSSYEQYF. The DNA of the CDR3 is TGTGCCAGCAGTCCTCGACAGGGTAGCTCCTACGAGCAGTACTTC.

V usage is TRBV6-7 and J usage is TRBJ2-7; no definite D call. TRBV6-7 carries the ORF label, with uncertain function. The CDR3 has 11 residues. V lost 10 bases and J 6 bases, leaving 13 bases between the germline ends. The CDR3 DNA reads TGTGCCACTACACCCCCTGGCGAGCAGTACTTC. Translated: CATTPPGEQYF.

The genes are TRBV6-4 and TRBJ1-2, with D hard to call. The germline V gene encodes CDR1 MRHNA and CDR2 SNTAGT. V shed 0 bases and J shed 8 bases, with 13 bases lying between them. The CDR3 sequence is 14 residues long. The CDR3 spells CASSDSNRADGYTF. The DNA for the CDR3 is TGTGCCAGCAGTGACTCGAATCGGGCAGACGGCTACACCTTC.

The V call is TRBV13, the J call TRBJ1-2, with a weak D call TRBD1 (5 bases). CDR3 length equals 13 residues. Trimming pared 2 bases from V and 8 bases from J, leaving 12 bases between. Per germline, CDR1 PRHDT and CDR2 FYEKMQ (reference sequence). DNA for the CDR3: TGTGCCAGCAGCTTACGGCAGGGATGGGGCTACACCTTC. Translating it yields CASSLRQGWGYTF.